The present TCR beta chain was sequenced within a study of CD8 T cells in ankylosing spondylitis. With regard to this clonotype: As yet, its antigen is unknown.

CDR1 and CDR2 (germline): MDHEN, SYDVKM. J lost 5 bases, V lost 7 bases, and 15 bases had no gene match. The CDR3 is 17 residues long. In making TCR beta libraries, quantitative 5'-RACE with molecular barcodes was used. TCRdb recomputed calls from the 5' RACE reads with MiXCR, one row per CDR3 protein. The sample shows 330,000 or so distinct CDR3 sequences, 7% to 9% of them seen only once. General observations from the study: As reported, disease-linked clones showed significant enrichment in matched ankylosing spondylitis synovial fluid. A motif in TCR beta, a set of 8 or 9 highly homologous variants, appeared characteristic of ankylosing spondylitis blood. Past research had described some motif variants in reactive arthritis synovial fluid and blood. The disease-linked clones had a CD8+ phenotype and low blood frequencies.

The source material was blood, either unsorted or a sorted T cell fraction (not recorded which). The TCR comes from a male donor with ankylosing spondylitis. The rearrangement uses TRBV28 and TRBJ2-5; 11 bases match TRBD1. In DNA form, the CDR3 reads TGTGCCAGCACCAACAGACCCGGGACAGGGGGTAGGGAGACCCAGTACTTC. It yields the protein CASTNRPGTGGRETQYF.